The present TCR beta chain was sequenced within a study of blood T cell repertoires in COVID-19. Trimming took 6 bases from V and 6 from J; bases not matched to a gene: 6. The CDR3 consists of 13 residues. Germline V gene lookup returns CDR1 MDHEN and CDR2 SYDVKM. Produced via immunoSEQ multiplex PCR; TCRdb's table is partial and in-frame only. Found here are about 350,000 clones, approximately 91% of them singletons; the top ten hold 1%. The V and J genes are TRBV28 and TRBJ2-7, with TRBD1 matching 9 bases. The sequenced material came from PBMCs or T cells enriched from blood (not recorded which). The source is a woman aged 25 to 39 who had been exposed to COVID-19. The DNA of the CDR3 is TGTGCCAGCAGGGGGACAGGGCTTCGCGAGCAGTACTTC. It specifies CASRGTGLREQYF.